The 19 T cell receptor beta chains listed next were all sequenced from one sample in a study of tumor and adjacent non-tumor tissue in lung cancer. TCRbeta libraries were built with three rounds of nested PCR, modified from ARM-PCR. Each CDR3 protein is one row after TCRdb ran MiXCR on the multiplex PCR reads. The sample has 70,000 or so distinct CDR3 sequences, roughly 56% seen once; the top ten hold over 20%. This sample's RNA came from whole unsorted tissue. The specimen was lung tumor tissue. The receptors here all came from a man aged 50 to 60 with non-small cell lung cancer.

The sample holds one count of this clonotype. A much larger clone is a single base away; this may be a read error. CDR3 DNA: TGCAGCGTTGAAGGGTCGGACTACGAGAAGTACTTC. Protein: CSVEGSDYEKYF. The rearrangement links TRBV29-1 to TRBJ2-7; weak D call: TRBD2 (6 bases). The germline V gene has CDR1 SQVTM and CDR2 ANQGSEA. The CDR3 is made up of 12 amino acids.

Remarks on this clonotype: Possible read error: a much larger clone is one base away. The chain carries TRBV6-2 or TRBV6-3 and TRBJ1-6; D remains unclear. The germline V gene encodes CDR1 MNHEY and CDR2 SVGEGT. V was pared by 2 bases and J by 5 bases, with 16 bases between. The CDR3 runs to 17 residues. CDR3 sequence: CASSYPRRGRHNSPLHF. CDR3 coding DNA: TGTGCCAGCAGTTACCCTAGACGGGGAAGACATAATTCACCCCTCCACTTT.

As to this clonotype: Since a much larger clone is just one base distant, this may be a read error. The V gene is TRBV29-1, the J gene TRBJ2-5, with D possibly matching TRBD1 (5 bases). The V end lost 5 bases, the J end lost 0 bases, and 7 bases lay between the germline ends. The CDR3 extends over 12 amino acids. CDR1 SQVTM and CDR2 ANQGSEA come from the germline V gene. CDR3 nucleotides: TGCAGCGTTTTGGACAACCAAGAGACCCAGTACTTC. Translating gives CSVLDNQETQYF.

This clonotype ranks as medium-sized (0.01 to 0.1%). V gene TRBV6-5 combines with J gene TRBJ2-3; D gene uncertain. Trimming left V 2 bases short and J 4 bases short, with 1 base between. There are 11 residues in the CDR3. Germline assignment: CDR1 MNHEY and CDR2 SVGAGI. The CDR3 here is CASSYADTQYF. Here the CDR3 DNA reads TGTGCCAGCAGTTACGCAGATACGCAGTATTTT.

This clonotype was recorded many times. A read error may account for a junction end that differs from germline. The chain combines TRBV6-5 with TRBJ1-1; D is perhaps TRBD1 (5 bases). This CDR3 contains 14 residues. CDR1 is MNHEY and CDR2 is SVGAGI in the germline V gene. CDR3 sequence reads: CASMAPWGEARVIF. The DNA for the CDR3 is TGTGCCAGCATGGCTCCGTGGGGGGAGGCCCGGGTTATCTTT.

This clonotype was detected once. Being one base from a much bigger clone, this may be a read error. V is TRBV28 and J is TRBJ2-7; D is unclear. Trimming left V 5 bases short and J 0 bases short, with 8 bases between. Per the germline V gene, CDR1 is MDHEN and CDR2 is SYDVKM. The length of the CDR3 is 13 residues. The DNA of the CDR3 is TGTGCCAGCAGTATAGGCCTCTCCTACGAGCAGTACTTC. It codes for CASSIGLSYEQYF.

This clonotype was counted at least ten times. J is TRBJ1-2 and V is TRBV20-1; D not certain. CDR3 length: 12 residues. V was shortened by 6 bases and J by 7 bases, with 15 bases between the two germline ends. Per the germline V gene, CDR1 is DFQATT and CDR2 is SNEGSKA (reference sequence). The CDR3, as DNA: TGCAGTGCCTCCGGACTGGGTAGTGGCTACACCTTC. Translating it yields CSASGLGSGYTF.

This clonotype was observed once. A much larger clone differs by one base, so this may be a read error. V is TRBV6-1 and J is TRBJ2-5; D possibly corresponds to TRBD2 (6 bases). Germline lookup yields CDR1 MNHNS and CDR2 SASEGT. The CDR3 covers 14 residues. CDR3 protein: CASSAGDFQETQHF. The DNA of the CDR3 is TGTGCCAGCAGTGCGGGGGACTTCCAAGAGACCCAGCACTTC.

The rearrangement joins TRBV27 to TRBJ1-4; perhaps TRBD1 as D (5 bases). The CDR3 contains 14 residues. V lost 7 bases, J lost 5 bases, and 14 bases lay in between. CDR1 and CDR2 from the germline V gene are MNHEY and SMNVEV (reference sequence). The CDR3 DNA sequence: TGTGCCAGCAAGCGGGACCTTATAAATGAAAAACTGTTTTTT. Its translation is CASKRDLINEKLFF.

Points on this clonotype: This may stem from a read error, because a much larger clone lies one nucleotide away. The CDR3 carries no conserved terminal phenylalanine or tryptophan, so it likely arises from a read error. This rearrangement joins TRBV5-6 to TRBJ1-2; TRBD1 agrees at 7 bases. The CDR3 runs to 15 residues. Per germline, CDR1 SGHDT and CDR2 YYEEEE. The ends lost 3 bases at V and 0 bases at J; junction bases unmatched: 5. CDR3 amino acids: CASSSLGQPNYGYTI. For the CDR3, the DNA is TGTGCCAGCAGCTCGCTGGGACAGCCTAACTATGGCTACACCATC.

Regarding this clonotype: The junction departs from the called germline gene at one end, perhaps through a read error. The chain combines TRBV5-4 with TRBJ2-5; weak D call: TRBD2 (5 bases). Germline assignment: CDR1 SGHNT and CDR2 YYREEE (reference sequence). The CDR3 runs to 14 residues. CDR3 DNA: TGTGCCAGTAGCTTGTATAGCGAGGGTGAGACCCAGTACTTC. Amino acid sequence: CASSLYSEGETQYF.

Comments on this clonotype: The junction differs from germline at one of its ends, possibly a read error. V is TRBV12-3 or TRBV12-4 and J is TRBJ2-1, with 7 positions matching TRBD2. This CDR3 contains 16 residues. Here the CDR3 reads CTSSLMSGNAYNKQFF. The CDR3 nucleotides read TGTACCAGCAGCCTAATGAGCGGGAACGCCTACAATAAGCAGTTCTTC.

This clonotype was detected only a few times. This rearrangement joins TRBV20-1 to TRBJ2-7; TRBD1 matches 8 bases. The ends lost 5 bases at V and 4 bases at J; junction bases unmatched: 13. The CDR3 is made up of 15 amino acids. The germline gives CDR1 DFQATT, CDR2 SNEGSKA (reference sequence). This chain's CDR3 is CSADARQGYSYEQYF. For the CDR3, the DNA is TGCAGTGCTGACGCCCGACAGGGGTATTCGTACGAGCAGTACTTC.

This clonotype was found many times. A much larger clonotype is one base distant, so this may be a read error. The V and J genes are TRBV11-2 and TRBJ2-2, with 8 bases matching TRBD1. The CDR3 is 16 amino acids. The J segment lost 5 bases and the V segment lost 5 bases, leaving 10 bases of the junction unmatched. CDR1 and CDR2 from the germline V gene are SGHAT and FQNNGV. The CDR3 region has the DNA TGTGCCAGCAGCGTAATCCGGGGACAGGTTACCGGGGAGCTGTTTTTT. It codes for CASSVIRGQVTGELFF.

Comment on this clonotype: It may be a read error: a sequence one base away is much more abundant. The chain links TRBV5-4 to TRBJ2-1; TRBD2 agrees at 7 bases. Germline-derived CDR1 and CDR2 are SGHNT and YYREEE (reference sequence). The CDR3 runs 13 residues. CDR3 sequence (DNA): TGTGCCAGGAGCTTGTCCACTAGCGATGAGCAGTTCTTC. Residues: CARSLSTSDEQFF.

A note on this clonotype: A junction boundary mismatches the germline segment, possibly from a read error. The chain couples TRBV12-3 or TRBV12-4 to TRBJ2-1; the match to TRBD2 covers 7 bases. The CDR3 is 14 amino acids. The CDR3: CASSFREGYNEQFF. CDR3 nucleotide sequence: TGTGCTAGCAGTTTCAGGGAGGGGTACAATGAGCAATTCTTC.

With respect to this clonotype: The junction does not match germline at one end; this may be a read error. The CDR3 DNA follows: TGTGCCAGCAGCTTAGGGCGCCACACAAATACGCAGTATTTT. Its protein is CASSLGRHTNTQYF. This chain links TRBV11-2 with TRBJ2-3, with D unclear. The CDR3 runs 14 residues. From germline, CDR1 is SGHAT and CDR2 FQNNGV.

This clonotype was seen only once. The chain links TRBV7-8 to TRBJ2-1; possible D gene TRBD2, 6 bases. The CDR3 sequence is 15 residues long. Trimming stripped 2 bases from V and 10 bases from J, with 18 bases between. The germline CDR1 and CDR2 sequences are SGHVS and FQNEAQ. The CDR3 here is CASSLYPSGSGEQFF. CDR3 DNA sequence: TGTGCCAGCAGCTTATATCCTAGTGGGAGCGGGGAGCAGTTCTTC.

This clonotype came up many times. This sequence joins TRBV6-6 and TRBJ1-5, with TRBD1 as a possible D gene (6 bases). The CDR3 has 17 amino acids. The V end lost 2 bases, the J end lost 2 bases, and 16 bases lay between the germline ends. CDR1 and CDR2 (germline): MNHNY, SVGAGI (reference sequence). The CDR3 nucleotides are TGTGCCAGCAGTTACACCCCAGGGGCAGGGGGCAATCAGCCCCAGCATTTT. Translating it yields CASSYTPGAGGNQPQHF.